This T cell receptor beta chain was recorded in a study of CD8 T cell repertoires and HIV-1 epitope variants. On the study more broadly: Separate wells received one of Twenty-five Gag or Nef variant peptides. Tested: three Gag epitope families, Nef HW9 and YT9. Separate from the cultures, 1M uncultured T cells served as baseline.

As for this clone: Its specificity is unknown.

Generated by immunoSEQ multiplex PCR, the TCRdb table keeps only in-frame clones and is missing some. The top ten clones hold about 39% of a sample with under 6,500 clones, about three fifths of them seen once. Study-level results: Eight or nine antigen-specific TCR beta clonotypes were found; five or six seemed cross-reactive to variants.

V dropped 6 bases and J dropped 4 bases, with 12 bases sitting between them. This CDR3 comprises 13 residues. In germline, CDR1 is MDHEN, CDR2 SYDVKM. This receptor was identified in a male donor with HIV. Sequencing was performed on cultured CD8+ T cells derived from PBMCs. This chain joins TRBV28 and TRBJ1-2; a possible D gene is TRBD1 (6 bases). The CDR3 DNA reads TGTGCCAGCAGCCCAGGGGTTAGCTATGGCTACACCTTC. It is translated as CASSPGVSYGYTF.